These T cell receptor beta chains were read from a single sample in a study of beta chain features in type 1 diabetes. The method was immunoSEQ multiplex PCR; TCRdb's version includes in-frame clones alone and lacks a portion of them. The table shows around 70,000 clones, with around 49% occurring only once. The sample was central memory CD4+ T cells from blood. All receptors come from a young man with type 1 diabetes. Each CDR3 is given with its conserved first and last residue. The D gene is left open where the match is weak. The size entry is marked missing in some rows and otherwise reads once, few, many or a size class.

J gene,D gene,clone size,V gene,CDR3 protein,CDR3 DNA
TRBJ2-2,TRBD1,-,TRBV19,CASSIPPLRQGVRGELFF,TGTGCCAGTAGTATTCCACCACTTCGACAGGGGGTGAGGGGGGAGCTGTTTTTT
TRBJ2-7,TRBD2,-,TRBV5-1,CASSLGSSGIGYEQYF,TGCGCCAGCAGCTTGGGCTCTAGCGGGATAGGATACGAGCAGTACTTC
TRBJ2-1,-,-,TRBV19,CASSIVQGWANEQFF,TGTGCCAGTAGTATAGTCCAGGGTTGGGCCAATGAGCAGTTCTTC
TRBJ1-3,-,-,TRBV5-1,CASSSGGTGNTIYF,TGCGCCAGCAGCTCGGGGGGGACTGGAAACACCATATATTTT
TRBJ2-1,TRBD2,-,TRBV27,CASSLTGLAESSYNEQFF,TGTGCCAGCAGTTTGACGGGACTAGCGGAGAGCTCCTACAATGAGCAGTTCTTC
TRBJ2-7,TRBD1,-,TRBV6-1,CASGSTGVSYEQYF,TGTGCCAGCGGTTCGACAGGGGTCTCCTACGAGCAGTACTTC
TRBJ2-5,TRBD2,-,TRBV30,CAWSVLAGAGETQYF,TGTGCCTGGAGTGTACTTGCGGGAGCTGGGGAGACCCAGTACTTC
TRBJ2-1,TRBD1,-,TRBV4-1,CASSQAPPLPGGEYNEQFF,TGCGCCAGCAGCCAAGCCCCGCCCCTCCCAGGGGGCGAATACAATGAGCAGTTCTTC
TRBJ1-5,-,-,TRBV7-2,CASRGGGSNQPQHF,TGTGCCAGCCGAGGGGGTGGAAGCAATCAGCCCCAGCATTTT
TRBJ1-5,TRBD1,-,TRBV6-4,CASSEAGGNQPQHF,TGTGCCAGCAGTGAGGCAGGGGGGAATCAGCCCCAGCATTTT
TRBJ2-3,TRBD2,few,TRBV29-1,CSVIGLADPTDTQYF,TGCAGCGTGATTGGACTAGCGGATCCCACAGATACGCAGTATTTT
TRBJ2-2,TRBD1,few,TRBV29-1,CSVDRGLNTGELFF,TGCAGCGTTGACAGGGGGCTGAACACCGGGGAGCTGTTTTTT
TRBJ1-6,TRBD1,-,TRBV6-5,CASSYGQGGTPLHF,TGTGCCAGCAGTTACGGACAGGGTGGGACACCCCTCCACTTT
TRBJ2-1,-,-,TRBV7-2,CASRSGLNEQFF,TGTGCCAGCAGGTCAGGGCTCAATGAGCAGTTCTTC
TRBJ1-1,-,-,TRBV4-2,CASSQDGSQAFF,TGTGCCAGCAGCCAAGATGGGAGCCAAGCTTTCTTT
TRBJ2-6,TRBD2,-,TRBV19,CARPRRGDVLTF,TGTGCCAGGCCAAGACGGGGGGACGTCCTGACTTTC
TRBJ1-4,-,-,TRBV6-1,CASTRQIATNEKLFF,TGTGCCAGCACCCGACAGATTGCAACTAATGAAAAACTGTTTTTT
TRBJ1-1,-,-,TRBV19,CASNGVNTEAFF,TGTGCCAGTAACGGGGTAAACACTGAAGCTTTCTTT
TRBJ2-2,-,few,TRBV11-2,CASIGQGSNTGELFF,TGTGCCAGCATCGGCCAGGGATCCAACACCGGGGAGCTGTTTTTT
TRBJ1-1,-,few,TRBV6-5,CASSSVNTEAFF,TGTGCCAGCAGTTCCGTTAACACTGAAGCTTTCTTT
TRBJ1-6,-,-,TRBV5-5,CASSLDGESPLHF,TGTGCCAGCAGCTTGGACGGAGAATCTCCCCTCCACTTT
TRBJ2-2,-,-,TRBV5-1,CASSLETPTGELFF,TGCGCCAGCAGCTTGGAGACACCTACCGGGGAGCTGTTTTTT
TRBJ2-2,TRBD1,few,TRBV29-1,CSVVGQGDTGELFF,TGCAGCGTTGTGGGACAGGGCGACACCGGGGAGCTGTTTTTT
TRBJ2-2,-,-,TRBV25-1,CASSEIAGELFF,TGTGCCAGCAGTGAGATAGCCGGGGAGCTGTTTTTT
TRBJ2-5,TRBD1,few,TRBV29-1,CSVPQDRGILETQYF,TGCAGCGTTCCTCAGGACAGGGGAATTCTGGAGACCCAGTACTTC
TRBJ1-2,-,-,TRBV18,CASPPPAGNYGYTF,TGTGCCAGCCCACCACCGGCAGGGAACTATGGCTACACCTTC
TRBJ2-6,-,-,TRBV27,CASSLSVAGVDVLTF,TGTGCCAGCAGTTTATCGGTCGCAGGGGTGGACGTCCTGACTTTC
TRBJ1-1,-,-,TRBV9,CASSVGSDTYAFF,TGTGCCAGCAGCGTAGGTAGCGACACCTACGCTTTCTTT
TRBJ2-5,TRBD2,-,TRBV7-2,CASRSGTSQETQYF,TGTGCCAGCAGGTCCGGGACTAGCCAAGAGACCCAGTACTTC